These 2 T cell receptor beta chains came from one sample sequenced in a study of CD8+ T cells in alopecia areata. It was cDNA, reverse transcribed from extracted RNA, that served as the sequencing template. Measured with immunoSEQ multiplex PCR; TCRdb has only the in-frame clones, and not every one. The table includes about 2,600 clones, around 70% detected once. Material for sequencing was skin. The source of these receptors is a human donor in good health.

This clone has more than one count but fewer than ten. The V call is TRBV6-5, the J call TRBJ1-1; no clear D gene. Trimming cost V 7 bases and J 0 bases, with 9 bases left between them. The CDR3 contains 13 residues. The germline CDR1 and CDR2 sequences are MNHEY and SVGAGI. The CDR3 protein is CASKNSMNTEAFF. The CDR3 DNA is TGTGCCAGCAAGAACAGTATGAACACTGAAGCTTTCTTT.

V is TRBV6-1 and J is TRBJ1-1; 7 bases are a match to TRBD1. Germline V gene sequence: CDR1 MNHNS, CDR2 SASEGT. The CDR3 contains 13 residues. The V segment lost 6 bases and the J segment 4 bases; nucleotides outside the gene matches: 5. Here the CDR3 DNA reads TGTGCCAGCAGAAGACAGGGCATCACTGAAGCTTTCTTT. Translating it yields CASRRQGITEAFF.